The rows below give T cell receptor beta chains drawn from one sample of a study of blood T cell repertoires in COVID-19. Sequencing used immunoSEQ multiplex PCR; TCRdb keeps in-frame clones, though not all of them. The data contain over 250,000 clones, around 84% of them singletons. Source material: peripheral blood. The receptors originated from a human donor with COVID-19, enrolled during active disease. The donor label of this sample is uncertain. Both conserved end residues are part of each CDR3. D genes are given only for firm matches. Expanded clones get a size class; other rows say once, few or many, or leave the size out.

TRBJ2-7 | TRBV6-1 | . | . | CASSEGGTDLYEQYF | TGTGCCAGCAGTGAAGGCGGGACAGACCTCTACGAGCAGTACTTC
TRBJ2-3 | TRBV6-2/TRBV6-3 | . | . | CASSRTSDTQYF | TGTGCCAGCAGTAGAACGAGCGATACGCAGTATTTT
TRBJ1-1 | TRBV29-1 | . | . | CSVRISGDTEAFF | TGCAGCGTTCGAATCTCAGGGGACACTGAAGCTTTCTTT
TRBJ2-1 | TRBV4-1 | TRBD2 | . | CASSQDLGLAGGQSRHEQFF | TGCGCCAGCAGCCAAGATCTCGGACTAGCGGGAGGACAGAGTAGGCATGAGCAGTTCTTC
TRBJ1-5 | TRBV6-1 | TRBD1 | once | CASSARPNRGNQPQHF | TGTGCCAGCAGTGCCAGACCGAACAGGGGAAATCAGCCCCAGCATTTT
TRBJ1-2 | TRBV6-1 | . | . | CASSGAAPFRYGYTF | TGTGCCAGCAGTGGAGCGGCCCCTTTTCGTTATGGCTACACCTTC
TRBJ2-3 | TRBV7-2 | TRBD2 | . | CASSLALGGSRDTQYF | TGTGCCAGCAGCTTAGCGTTAGGCGGGAGCCGGGATACGCAGTATTTT
TRBJ2-2 | TRBV19 | TRBD2 | . | CASSLGTSGNTGELFF | TGTGCCAGTAGTCTCGGGACTAGCGGGAACACCGGGGAGCTGTTTTTT
TRBJ2-5 | TRBV9 | . | once | CASSVGPGGQETQYF | TGTGCCAGCAGCGTAGGCCCCGGCGGTCAAGAGACCCAGTACTTC
TRBJ2-1 | TRBV7-2 | . | . | CASSLYRDTRNEQFF | TGTGCCAGCAGCCTTTACAGGGATACCAGGAATGAGCAGTTCTTC
TRBJ2-7 | TRBV7-2 | . | . | CASSPRQGTKYEQYF | TGTGCCAGCAGCCCCCGACAGGGGACTAAATACGAGCAGTACTTC
TRBJ1-5 | TRBV19 | . | . | CASSIVQGRNQPQHF | TGTGCCAGTAGTATAGTACAGGGCCGCAATCAGCCCCAGCATTTT
TRBJ2-1 | TRBV11-2 | TRBD2 | . | CASSFSGSSSGSEQFF | TGTGCCAGCAGCTTCAGCGGGAGTTCGTCTGGCAGTGAGCAGTTCTTC
TRBJ2-1 | TRBV6-5 | TRBD2 | . | CASSYSSGRVNEQFF | TGTGCCAGCAGTTACTCTTCCGGGAGGGTGAATGAGCAGTTCTTC
TRBJ2-5 | TRBV2 | . | . | CASSAPTRGQETQYF | TGTGCCAGCAGTGCCCCGACGCGGGGTCAAGAGACCCAGTACTTC
TRBJ1-3 | TRBV28 | . | . | CASSLSNRINHLPGNTIYF | TGTGCCAGCAGTTTATCTAACAGGATTAACCATTTACCTGGAAACACCATATATTTT
TRBJ1-1 | TRBV4-2 | TRBD1 | . | CASSLEGSGTGGNEAFF | TGTGCCAGCAGCCTGGAGGGATCCGGGACAGGGGGCAATGAAGCTTTCTTT
TRBJ1-1 | TRBV5-4 | . | . | CASSRSQVNTEAFF | TGTGCCAGCAGCCGGTCGCAGGTGAACACTGAAGCTTTCTTT
TRBJ1-2 | TRBV11-2 | . | . | CASSLQGGYGYTF | TGTGCCAGCAGCTTACAAGGCGGCTATGGCTACACCTTC
TRBJ2-1 | TRBV6-2/TRBV6-3 | . | . | CASSYSQGIDEQFF | TGTGCCAGCAGTTATAGTCAGGGGATCGATGAGCAGTTCTTC
TRBJ2-1 | TRBV29-1 | . | once | CSVGGAQEQFF | TGCAGCGTTGGCGGGGCTCAGGAGCAGTTCTTC
TRBJ1-3 | TRBV28 | TRBD1 | . | CASSYAGTGPGNTIYF | TGTGCCAGCAGTTACGCCGGGACAGGGCCTGGAAACACCATATATTTT
TRBJ2-5 | TRBV5-6 | . | . | CASSLGQRETQYF | TGTGCCAGCAGCTTGGGGCAACGAGAGACCCAGTACTTC
TRBJ2-5 | TRBV7-9 | . | once | CASSQKETQYF | TGTGCCAGCAGTCAAAAAGAGACCCAGTACTTC
TRBJ1-2 | TRBV19 | TRBD1 | . | CASTSGGTAIAYGYTF | TGTGCCAGTACCAGCGGTGGGACAGCCATCGCGTATGGCTACACCTTC
TRBJ2-4 | TRBV14 | TRBD1 | . | CASSQELTGRNIQYF | TGTGCCAGCAGCCAAGAACTGACAGGGAGAAACATTCAGTACTTC
TRBJ1-1 | TRBV24-1 | . | . | CATSDTRGWSTEAFF | TGTGCCACCAGTGATACAAGGGGATGGAGCACTGAAGCTTTCTTT
TRBJ1-1 | TRBV28 | . | . | CASSPSGKTAEAFF | TGTGCCAGCAGCCCATCAGGGAAGACGGCCGAAGCTTTCTTT
TRBJ1-2 | TRBV21-1 | . | . | CAIAGGNYGYTF | TGTGCCATAGCAGGGGGGAACTATGGCTACACCTTC